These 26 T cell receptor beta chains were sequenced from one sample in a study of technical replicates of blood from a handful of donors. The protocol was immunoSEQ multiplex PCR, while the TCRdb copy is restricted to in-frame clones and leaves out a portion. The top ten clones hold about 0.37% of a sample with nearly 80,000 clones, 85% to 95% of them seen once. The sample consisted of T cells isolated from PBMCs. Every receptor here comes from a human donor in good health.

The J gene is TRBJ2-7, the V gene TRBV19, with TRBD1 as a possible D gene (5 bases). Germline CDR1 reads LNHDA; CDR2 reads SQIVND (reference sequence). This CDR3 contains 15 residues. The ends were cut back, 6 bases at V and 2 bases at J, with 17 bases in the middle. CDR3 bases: TGTGCCAGTAGGGTTTCTGGGGCGTTTACCTACGAGCAGTACTTC. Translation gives CASRVSGAFTYEQYF. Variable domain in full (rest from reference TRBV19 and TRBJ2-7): DGGITQSPKYLFRKEGQNVTLSCEQNLNHDAMYWYRQDPGQGLRLIYYSQIVNDFQKGDIAEGYSVSREKKESFPLTVTSAQKNPTAFYLCASRVSGAFTYEQYFGPGTRLTVT.

CDR3 sequence reads: CASSDVASGTDTQYF. As DNA, the CDR3 is TGTGCCAGCAGTGACGTTGCTAGCGGCACAGATACGCAGTATTTT. This chain connects TRBV6-4 to TRBJ2-3; D perhaps matches TRBD2 (6 bases). The CDR3 covers 15 residues. Germline CDR1 MRHNA, CDR2 SNTAGT. Trimming took off 2 bases at V and 1 base at J, with 10 bases between the two ends.

CDR3 nucleotides: TGTGCCAGCAGCTCATCGACAGCGTATAATGAAAAACTGTTTTTT. Amino acid sequence: CASSSSTAYNEKLFF. The chain carries TRBV11-1 and TRBJ1-4, with D tentatively TRBD1 (5 bases). Trimming pared 4 bases from V and 4 bases from J, leaving 13 bases between. Germline assignment: CDR1 SGHAT and CDR2 FQDESV (reference sequence). This CDR3 is built from 15 residues.

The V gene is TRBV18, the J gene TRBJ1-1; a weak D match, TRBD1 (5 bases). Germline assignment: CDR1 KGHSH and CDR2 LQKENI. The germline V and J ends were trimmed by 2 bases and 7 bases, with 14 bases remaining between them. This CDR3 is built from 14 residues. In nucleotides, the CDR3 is TGTGCCAGCTCACCAGAGACAGCGATAGTTGAAGCTTTCTTT. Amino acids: CASSPETAIVEAFF.

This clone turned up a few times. This CDR3 reads CASSIAEYTEAFF. The CDR3 nucleotides are TGTGCCAGTAGTATTGCGGAGTACACTGAAGCTTTCTTT. J is TRBJ1-1 and V is TRBV19; D ambiguous. The CDR3 runs to 13 residues. V was cut by 3 bases and J by 3 bases, with 8 bases left in between. CDR1 and CDR2 (germline): LNHDA, SQIVND (reference sequence).

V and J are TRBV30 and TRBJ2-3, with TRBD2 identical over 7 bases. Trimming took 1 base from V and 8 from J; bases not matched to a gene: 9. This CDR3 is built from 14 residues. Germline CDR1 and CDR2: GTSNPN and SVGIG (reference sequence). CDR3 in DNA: TGTGCCTGGAGTGCCAGGACTAGTCTCTCTACGCAGTATTTT. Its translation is CAWSARTSLSTQYF. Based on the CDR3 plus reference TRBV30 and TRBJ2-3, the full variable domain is SQTIHQWPATLVQPVGSPLSLECTVEGTSNPNLYWYRQAAGRGLQLLFYSVGIGQISSEVPQNLSASRPQDRQFILSSKKLLLSDSGFYLCAWSARTSLSTQYFGPGTRLTVL.

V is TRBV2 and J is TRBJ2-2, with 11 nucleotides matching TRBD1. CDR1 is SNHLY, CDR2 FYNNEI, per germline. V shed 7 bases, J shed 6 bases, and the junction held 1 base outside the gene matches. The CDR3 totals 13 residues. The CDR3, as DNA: TGTGCCAGCATGGGACAGGGGGCCGGGGAGCTGTTTTTT. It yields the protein CASMGQGAGELFF.

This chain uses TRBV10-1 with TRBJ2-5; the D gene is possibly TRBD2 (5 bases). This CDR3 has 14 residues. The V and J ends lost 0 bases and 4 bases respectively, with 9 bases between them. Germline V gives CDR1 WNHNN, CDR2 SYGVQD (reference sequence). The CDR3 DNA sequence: TGCGCCAGCAGTGAGTCGTATCGGGGAGAGACCCAGTACTTC. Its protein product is CASSESYRGETQYF.

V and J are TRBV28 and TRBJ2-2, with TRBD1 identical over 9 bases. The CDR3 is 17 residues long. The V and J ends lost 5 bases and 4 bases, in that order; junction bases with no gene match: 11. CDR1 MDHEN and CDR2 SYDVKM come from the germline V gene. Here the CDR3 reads CASSQEGRTGVTGELFF. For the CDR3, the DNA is TGTGCCAGCAGTCAAGAAGGACGGACAGGGGTCACCGGGGAGCTGTTTTTT.

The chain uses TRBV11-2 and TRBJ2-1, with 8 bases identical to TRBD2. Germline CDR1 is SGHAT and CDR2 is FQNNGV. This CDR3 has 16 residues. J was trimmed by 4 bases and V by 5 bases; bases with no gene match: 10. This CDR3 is CASSPRALAEYNEQFF. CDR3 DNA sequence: TGTGCCAGCAGCCCCAGAGCACTAGCGGAATACAATGAGCAGTTCTTC.

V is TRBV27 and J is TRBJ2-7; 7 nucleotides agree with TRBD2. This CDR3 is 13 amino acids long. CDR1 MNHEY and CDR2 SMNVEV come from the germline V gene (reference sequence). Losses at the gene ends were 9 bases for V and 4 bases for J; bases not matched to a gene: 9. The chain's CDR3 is CASREDYEYEQYF. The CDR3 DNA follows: TGTGCCAGTCGGGAGGACTATGAATACGAGCAGTACTTC.

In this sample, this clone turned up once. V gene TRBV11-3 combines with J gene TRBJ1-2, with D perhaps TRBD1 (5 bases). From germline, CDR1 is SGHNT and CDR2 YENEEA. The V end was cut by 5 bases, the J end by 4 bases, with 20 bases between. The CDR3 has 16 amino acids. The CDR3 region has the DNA TGTGCCAGCAGCCCTCAGGGCACGGCAGCATCCTATGGCTACACCTTC. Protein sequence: CASSPQGTAASYGYTF. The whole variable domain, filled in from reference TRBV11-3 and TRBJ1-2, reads EAGVVQSPRYKIIEKKQPVAFWCNPISGHNTLYWYLQNLGQGPELLIRYENEEAVDDSQLPKDRFSAERLKGVDSTLKIQPAELGDSAVYLCASSPQGTAASYGYTFGSGTRLTVV.

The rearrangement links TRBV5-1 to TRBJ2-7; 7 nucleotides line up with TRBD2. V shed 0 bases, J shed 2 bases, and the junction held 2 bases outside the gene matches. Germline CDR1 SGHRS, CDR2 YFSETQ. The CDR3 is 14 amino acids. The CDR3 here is CASSLAGTTYEQYF. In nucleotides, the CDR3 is TGCGCCAGCAGCTTGGCTGGGACTACCTACGAGCAGTACTTC.

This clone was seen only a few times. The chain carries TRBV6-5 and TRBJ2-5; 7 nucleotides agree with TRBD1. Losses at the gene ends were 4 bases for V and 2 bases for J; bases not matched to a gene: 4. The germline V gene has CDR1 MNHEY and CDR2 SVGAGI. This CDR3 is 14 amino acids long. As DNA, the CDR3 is TGTGCCAGCAGTTTTGGGACAGATCAAGAGACCCAGTACTTC. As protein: CASSFGTDQETQYF.

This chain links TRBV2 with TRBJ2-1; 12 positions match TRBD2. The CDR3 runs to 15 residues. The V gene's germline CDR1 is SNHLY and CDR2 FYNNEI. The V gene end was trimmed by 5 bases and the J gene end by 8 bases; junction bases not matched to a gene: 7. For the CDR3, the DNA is TGTGCCAGCAGTCTAGCGGGAGGGGTCGGTTATGAGCAGTTCTTC. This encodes CASSLAGGVGYEQFF.

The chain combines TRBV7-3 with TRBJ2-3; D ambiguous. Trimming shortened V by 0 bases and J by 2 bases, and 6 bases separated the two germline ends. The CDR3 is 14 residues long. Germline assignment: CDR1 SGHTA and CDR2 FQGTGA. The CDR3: CASSLTLDTDTQYF. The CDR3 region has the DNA TGTGCCAGCAGCTTAACCCTAGACACAGATACGCAGTATTTT.

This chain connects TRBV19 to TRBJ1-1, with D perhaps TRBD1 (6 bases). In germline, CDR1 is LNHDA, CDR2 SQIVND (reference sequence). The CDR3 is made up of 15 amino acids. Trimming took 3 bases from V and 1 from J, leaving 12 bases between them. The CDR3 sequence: CASSIILQGNTEAFF. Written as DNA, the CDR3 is TGTGCCAGTAGTATTATATTACAGGGGAACACTGAAGCTTTCTTT.

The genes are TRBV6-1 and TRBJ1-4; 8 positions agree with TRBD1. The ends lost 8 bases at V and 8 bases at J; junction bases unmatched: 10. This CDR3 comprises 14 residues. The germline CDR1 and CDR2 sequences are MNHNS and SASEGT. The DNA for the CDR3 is TGTGCCAGCGTGGAGGACAGGGTCGAAGAAAAACTGTTTTTT. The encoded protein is CASVEDRVEEKLFF.

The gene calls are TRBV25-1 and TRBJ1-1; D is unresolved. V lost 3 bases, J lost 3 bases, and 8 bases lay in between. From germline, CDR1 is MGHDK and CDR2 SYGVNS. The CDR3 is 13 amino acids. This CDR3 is CASSENLYTEAFF. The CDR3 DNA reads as TGTGCCAGCAGTGAGAACCTATACACTGAAGCTTTCTTT.

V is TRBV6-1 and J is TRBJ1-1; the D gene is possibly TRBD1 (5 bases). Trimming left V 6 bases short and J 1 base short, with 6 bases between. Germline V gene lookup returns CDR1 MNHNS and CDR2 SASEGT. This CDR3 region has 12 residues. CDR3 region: CASRGGNTEAFF. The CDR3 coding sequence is TGTGCCAGCAGGGGGGGGAACACTGAAGCTTTCTTT.

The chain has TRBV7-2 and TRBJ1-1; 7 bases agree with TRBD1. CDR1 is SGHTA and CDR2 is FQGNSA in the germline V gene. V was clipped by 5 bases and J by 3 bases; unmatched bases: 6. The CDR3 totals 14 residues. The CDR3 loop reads CASSIRQGYTEAFF. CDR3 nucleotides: TGTGCCAGCAGCATAAGACAGGGTTACACTGAAGCTTTCTTT. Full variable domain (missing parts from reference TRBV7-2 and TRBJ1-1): GAGVSQSPSNKVTEKGKDVELRCDPISGHTALYWYRQSLGQGLEFLIYFQGNSAPDKSGLPSDRFSAERTGGSVSTLTIQRTQQEDSAVYLCASSIRQGYTEAFFGQGTRLTVV.

CDR3: CASSLARFLSDHTENHYTEAFF. The CDR3 region has the DNA TGCGCCAGCAGCTTGGCCCGCTTTCTTAGTGATCACACAGAAAATCACTACACTGAAGCTTTCTTT. V and J are TRBV5-1 and TRBJ1-1, with D hard to call. Germline-derived CDR1 and CDR2 are SGHRS and YFSETQ. V gave up 0 bases and J gave up 3 bases, with 33 bases separating them. This CDR3 spans 22 amino acids.

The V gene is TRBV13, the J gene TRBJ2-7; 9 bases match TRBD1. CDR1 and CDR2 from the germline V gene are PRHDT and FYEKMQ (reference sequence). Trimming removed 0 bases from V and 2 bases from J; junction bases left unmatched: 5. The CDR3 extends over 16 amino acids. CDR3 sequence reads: CASSLGKRTGAYEQYF. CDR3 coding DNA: TGTGCCAGCAGCTTAGGCAAGAGGACAGGGGCCTACGAGCAGTACTTC.

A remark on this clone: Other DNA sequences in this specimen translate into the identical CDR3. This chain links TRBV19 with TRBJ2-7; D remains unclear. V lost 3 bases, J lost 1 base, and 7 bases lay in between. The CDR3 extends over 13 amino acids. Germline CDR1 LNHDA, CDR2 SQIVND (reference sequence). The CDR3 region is CASSIGQSYEQYF. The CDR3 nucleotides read TGTGCCAGTAGTATTGGTCAGTCCTACGAGCAGTACTTC.

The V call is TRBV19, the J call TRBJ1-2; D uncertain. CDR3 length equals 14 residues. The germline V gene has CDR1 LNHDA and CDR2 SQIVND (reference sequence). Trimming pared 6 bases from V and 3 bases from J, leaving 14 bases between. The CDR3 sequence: CASSFLRPDYGYTF. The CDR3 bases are TGTGCCAGTAGCTTCCTCAGGCCTGACTATGGCTACACCTTC.

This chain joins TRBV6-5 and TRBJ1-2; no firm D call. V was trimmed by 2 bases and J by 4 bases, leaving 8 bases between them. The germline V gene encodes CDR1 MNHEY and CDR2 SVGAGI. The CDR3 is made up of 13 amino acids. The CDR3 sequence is CASSYGAGYGYTF. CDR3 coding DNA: TGTGCCAGCAGTTACGGCGCAGGCTATGGCTACACCTTC.